The present entry profiles one TCR beta chain with its context. Its antigen is not known. The data are from a study of T cells in Graves' hyperthyroidism and ophthalmopathy. Diagnoses were established using clinical symptoms, serum thyroxine and TRAb, thyroid ultrasound and orbital computed tomography. Study-wide points: Model output signaled ophthalmopathy a median 6.5 months ahead of onset.

RNA transcripts were the template for amplifying TCR beta CDR3 regions. First-round RT-PCR targeting the TCR CDR3 was performed with the HTBI primer set. TCRdb re-called the multiplex PCR reads with MiXCR, one entry per CDR3 protein. The sample carries fewer than 700,000 distinct CDR3 sequences, about 16% recorded once. Germline values: CDR1 SGHVS, CDR2 FQNEAQ. Unmatched junction bases numbered 7, after V lost 1 base and J lost 8 bases. The CDR3 spans 15 residues. Sequenced material: blood. The V call is TRBV7-8, the J call TRBJ1-2; 10 bases line up with TRBD1. The clonotype comes from a woman aged 25 to 45 with Graves' hyperthyroidism. DNA of the CDR3: TGTGCCAGCAGCTTAGAGAGACAGGGGGCTAGGGGCTACACCTTC. Its protein product is CASSLERQGARGYTF.